This T cell receptor beta chain appears in the sequencing data of a study of post-analysis software for immune sequencing data. Points from the study as a whole: Controls' normalized Chao1 diversity significantly exceeded that of multiple sclerosis patients. With TRBV5-6, TRBV5-1 and TRBV20-1 included, 5 or 6 TRBV segments were more frequent in patients than in controls.

The CDR3 consists of 12 residues. Germline V gene lookup returns CDR1 MNHNS and CDR2 SASEGT. Unique molecular identifiers were carried by the TCR beta cDNA libraries. TCRdb itself ran the PCR reads through MiXCR, one entry per CDR3 protein. Among over 300,000 distinct CDR3 sequences, less than 35% were seen once, and the ten largest hold over 10%. As concerns this clonotype: Antigen: not known. At one end, the junction sequence differs from germline, possibly due to a read error.

The rearrangement joins TRBV6-1 to TRBJ2-1, with D perhaps TRBD1 (6 bases). Sequencing was performed on blood. The TCR was taken from a girl aged 10 to 17 with multiple sclerosis. Here the CDR3 reads CASSGQYNERFF. As DNA, the CDR3 is TGTGCCAGCAGCGGACAGTACAATGAGCGGTTCTTC.